These T cell receptor beta chains were read from a single sample in a study of shared clonotypes between healthy human individuals. Generated by immunoSEQ multiplex PCR, the TCRdb table keeps only in-frame clones and is missing some. The sample includes some 500,000 clones, roughly 95% of them seen just once. Sequenced sample: naive CD4+ T cells sorted from blood. Every receptor here comes from a woman aged 25 to 39 in good health. Each CDR3 is given with its conserved first and last residue. Fields, in order: J gene, clone size, D gene, V gene, CDR3 DNA, CDR3 protein. D genes are given only for firm matches. For some rows the clone size is stated as once, few or many, or as a class when expanded; others skip it.

j_gene: TRBJ2-7
abundance: NA
d_gene: TRBD2
v_gene: TRBV6-5
CDR3nt: TGTGCCAGCAGTTACTCGACTAGCGGGCTCTCCTACGAGCAGTACTTC
CDR3aa: CASSYSTSGLSYEQYF

j_gene: TRBJ1-2
abundance: NA
d_gene: TRBD1
v_gene: TRBV2
CDR3nt: TGTGCCAGCAGGTCGACAGGGGCCGCGAGTGGCTACACCTTC
CDR3aa: CASRSTGAASGYTF

j_gene: TRBJ2-1
abundance: once
d_gene: TRBD2
v_gene: TRBV4-1
CDR3nt: TGCGCCAGCAGCCAGCCCTGGCCCCCAGCTAGCGGGAAGGGTGTGCGGGAGCAGTTCTTC
CDR3aa: CASSQPWPPASGKGVREQFF

j_gene: TRBJ2-1
abundance: NA
d_gene: NA
v_gene: TRBV18
CDR3nt: TGTGCCAGCGCCCGGGGCCCCAGACCGAATGAGCAGTTCTTC
CDR3aa: CASARGPRPNEQFF

j_gene: TRBJ1-2
abundance: NA
d_gene: NA
v_gene: TRBV4-1
CDR3nt: TGCGCCAGCAGCCAAGAAGGAGGTCCCGTGTCGGTCGGCTACACCTTC
CDR3aa: CASSQEGGPVSVGYTF

j_gene: TRBJ2-7
abundance: NA
d_gene: TRBD1
v_gene: TRBV4-1
CDR3nt: TGCGCCAGCAGCCAAGATAGTTTGGCAGGGGGAGTGGGTGAGCAGTACTTC
CDR3aa: CASSQDSLAGGVGEQYF

j_gene: TRBJ2-2
abundance: once
d_gene: NA
v_gene: TRBV4-1
CDR3nt: TGCGCCAGCAGCCAAACATCAGGAAAGGGCGCCGGGGAGCTGTTTTTT
CDR3aa: CASSQTSGKGAGELFF

j_gene: TRBJ1-4
abundance: NA
d_gene: NA
v_gene: TRBV19
CDR3nt: TGTGCCAGTAGTATAGTGGGTGAAAAACTGTTTTTT
CDR3aa: CASSIVGEKLFF

j_gene: TRBJ2-1
abundance: NA
d_gene: NA
v_gene: TRBV5-1
CDR3nt: TGCGCCAGCAGCTTGGCCAATGAGCAGTTCTTC
CDR3aa: CASSLANEQFF

j_gene: TRBJ1-2
abundance: NA
d_gene: NA
v_gene: TRBV6-5
CDR3nt: TGTGCCAGCCGGACTGGCCCTTATGGCTACACCTTC
CDR3aa: CASRTGPYGYTF

j_gene: TRBJ1-2
abundance: NA
d_gene: NA
v_gene: TRBV2
CDR3nt: TGTGCCAGCAGTGCTGGGCAGGGTGACGGCTACACCTTC
CDR3aa: CASSAGQGDGYTF

j_gene: TRBJ2-7
abundance: NA
d_gene: NA
v_gene: TRBV28
CDR3nt: TGTGCCAGCAGTTTAGCCGAAGACGAGCAGTACTTC
CDR3aa: CASSLAEDEQYF

j_gene: TRBJ1-2
abundance: NA
d_gene: NA
v_gene: TRBV27
CDR3nt: TGTGCCAGCAGCGCCGCGGCAGGGGCTAACTATGGCTACACCTTC
CDR3aa: CASSAAAGANYGYTF

j_gene: TRBJ2-2
abundance: NA
d_gene: NA
v_gene: TRBV5-1
CDR3nt: TGCGCCAGCAGCTTGGCCAGGGACACCGGGGAGCTGTTTTTT
CDR3aa: CASSLARDTGELFF

j_gene: TRBJ1-5
abundance: NA
d_gene: TRBD1
v_gene: TRBV4-1
CDR3nt: TGCGCCAGCAGCCAAGGGACAGGCAAATATAGCAATCAGCCCCAGCATTTT
CDR3aa: CASSQGTGKYSNQPQHF

j_gene: TRBJ2-7
abundance: NA
d_gene: TRBD1
v_gene: TRBV19
CDR3nt: TGTGCCAGTAGGCTCGGGACAGACGATCCTTACGAGCAGTACTTC
CDR3aa: CASRLGTDDPYEQYF

j_gene: TRBJ1-2
abundance: NA
d_gene: NA
v_gene: TRBV28
CDR3nt: TGTGCCAGCGGAGGAAACGGCTACACCTTC
CDR3aa: CASGGNGYTF

j_gene: TRBJ2-7
abundance: NA
d_gene: TRBD2
v_gene: TRBV30
CDR3nt: TGTGCCTGGACTAGCGGGAATACCTACGAGCAGTACTTC
CDR3aa: CAWTSGNTYEQYF

j_gene: TRBJ2-7
abundance: once
d_gene: TRBD1
v_gene: TRBV7-8
CDR3nt: TGTGCCAGCAGCTTAGGAAGGGGGCGGGTCTCCTACGAGCAGTACTTC
CDR3aa: CASSLGRGRVSYEQYF

j_gene: TRBJ1-1
abundance: NA
d_gene: TRBD1
v_gene: TRBV11-2
CDR3nt: TGTGCCAGCAGCTTAGGGGGACAGGGGGCTTCTGAAGCTTTCTTT
CDR3aa: CASSLGGQGASEAFF

j_gene: TRBJ1-1
abundance: once
d_gene: NA
v_gene: TRBV6-5
CDR3nt: TGTGCCAGCAGTTACGATAATCTGGGCGCTGAAGCTTTCTTT
CDR3aa: CASSYDNLGAEAFF

j_gene: TRBJ1-5
abundance: NA
d_gene: TRBD1
v_gene: TRBV5-1
CDR3nt: TGCGCCAGCAGCTTCCGGGGACAGGGGCCAACACAGCCCCAGCATTTT
CDR3aa: CASSFRGQGPTQPQHF

j_gene: TRBJ2-7
abundance: NA
d_gene: NA
v_gene: TRBV6-5
CDR3nt: TGTGCCAGCAGTGGGGTTGGGGGATCCCACGAGCAGTACTTC
CDR3aa: CASSGVGGSHEQYF

j_gene: TRBJ1-2
abundance: NA
d_gene: NA
v_gene: TRBV2
CDR3nt: TGTGCCAGCAGCCGGGCCTATTATGGCTACACCTTC
CDR3aa: CASSRAYYGYTF

j_gene: TRBJ2-7
abundance: NA
d_gene: TRBD1
v_gene: TRBV7-9
CDR3nt: TGTGCCAGCAGCTCATGGGACAGGGTCCCCTACGAGCAGTACTTC
CDR3aa: CASSSWDRVPYEQYF